This is a list of T cell receptor beta chains from one sample in a study of PD-1 blockade in classical Hodgkin lymphoma. The data were produced by immunoSEQ multiplex PCR, yet TCRdb's version contains in-frame clones alone and is incomplete. The sample records 130,000 to 150,000 clones, around 84% being singletons. The sample here was peripheral blood mononuclear cells (PBMCs), taken before the second cycle of nivolumab. These receptors originate from a human donor with classical Hodgkin lymphoma. Both conserved end residues are part of each CDR3. D genes are given only for firm matches. The size of a clone is reported for some rows only, either as once, few or many, or as a class for expanded clones.

size	length	V	J	D	DNA	CDR3
.	15	TRBV15	TRBJ2-5	.	TGTGCCACCAGCAGTGAGGGTACTTTCAAGAGGGCCCAGTACTTC	CATSSEGTFKRAQYF
.	18	TRBV7-2	TRBJ2-1	TRBD2	TGTGCCAGCAGCTTAGGGGCTAACGGACTAGCGCGCTACAATGAGCAGTTCTTC	CASSLGANGLARYNEQFF
.	15	TRBV11-3	TRBJ2-3	TRBD2	TGTGCCAGCAGCTTTGGAGCGGGGGAAACAGATACGCAGTATTTT	CASSFGAGETDTQYF
.	15	TRBV10-3	TRBJ2-7	TRBD2	TGTGCCATCAGTGAGTCGACTAGCGGAAACTACGAGCAGTACTTC	CAISESTSGNYEQYF
once	13	TRBV19	TRBJ2-1	TRBD2	TGTGCCAGTAGTAATAGCGGGGAGACTGAGCAGTTCTTC	CASSNSGETEQFF
.	14	TRBV10-3	TRBJ2-3	TRBD2	TGTGCCATCAGAGAGCGGGGAGGGTCAGATACGCAGTATTTT	CAIRERGGSDTQYF
.	14	TRBV7-3	TRBJ2-3	.	TGTGCCAGCAGCTCTGGGACTTCCACAGATACGCAGTATTTT	CASSSGTSTDTQYF
.	11	TRBV20-1	TRBJ1-1	.	TGCAGTGCTCTTCGCGGGACAAAAGCTTTCTTT	CSALRGTKAFF
.	18	TRBV7-4	TRBJ1-5	.	TGTGCCAGCAGCTTAGTTACGGGTAGCGTCTGGAGCAATCAGCCCCAGCATTTT	CASSLVTGSVWSNQPQHF
.	14	TRBV10-3	TRBJ1-1	.	TGTGCCATCAGGCCCGGGCAGGGGAACACTGAAGCTTTCTTT	CAIRPGQGNTEAFF
.	13	TRBV9	TRBJ1-1	.	TGTGCCAGCAGCGTAGACGAGAACACTGAAGCTTTCTTT	CASSVDENTEAFF
.	14	TRBV15	TRBJ2-5	.	TGTGCCACCAGCCATGGGCGGGTTCAAGAGACCCAGTACTTC	CATSHGRVQETQYF
once	13	TRBV5-1	TRBJ1-1	.	TGCGCCAGCAGCTTACGGAACCCCCCTGAAGCTTTCTTT	CASSLRNPPEAFF
.	17	TRBV25-1	TRBJ2-7	.	TGTGCCAGCAGTGAATCTCCACTAGTTGGTCGCTTCTACGAGCAGTACTTC	CASSESPLVGRFYEQYF
once	12	TRBV6-6	TRBJ2-1	.	TGTGCCAGCAACGGGCTAGTCAATGAGCAGTTCTTC	CASNGLVNEQFF
few	15	TRBV28	TRBJ2-1	.	TGTGCCAGCCGGCTGCCGGGGGTACGCTACAATGAGCAGTTCTTC	CASRLPGVRYNEQFF
.	18	TRBV18	TRBJ2-3	.	TGTGCCAGCTCACTCCTATCCGCCTCGGGTTTCAGCACAGATACGCAGTATTTT	CASSLLSASGFSTDTQYF
.	12	TRBV28	TRBJ1-4	.	TGTGCCAGCACCTCCATGGGTGAAAAACTGTTTTTT	CASTSMGEKLFF
.	15	TRBV6-1	TRBJ2-1	TRBD1	TGTGCCAGCAGTGCCGGGACAGGGACGCACAATGAGCAGTTCTTC	CASSAGTGTHNEQFF
.	14	TRBV7-9	TRBJ1-4	.	TGTGCCAGCAGCGCCGTGCAGGGGAATGAAAAACTGTTTTTT	CASSAVQGNEKLFF
.	15	TRBV7-3	TRBJ2-1	TRBD2	TGTGCCAGCAGCTTTCTAGCGGGACGAAACAATGAGCAGTTCTTC	CASSFLAGRNNEQFF
once	14	TRBV28	TRBJ1-2	.	TGTGCCAGCAGTTATCGGGCAGAACACTATGGCTACACCTTC	CASSYRAEHYGYTF
.	15	TRBV18	TRBJ2-1	TRBD1	TGTGCCAGCTCACCGTCCGGGACAGACATCAATGAGCAGTTCTTC	CASSPSGTDINEQFF
.	16	TRBV19	TRBJ2-7	.	TGTGCCACCAAACGGGATGGAGCCGCCGGCTCCTACGAGCAGTACTTC	CATKRDGAAGSYEQYF
.	15	TRBV9	TRBJ1-5	.	TGTGCCAGCAGCCCAGGACAGCATAGCAATCAGCCCCAGCATTTT	CASSPGQHSNQPQHF
.	14	TRBV7-9	TRBJ2-3	.	TGTGCCAGCAAGGGGGGCTTGTATACAGATACGCAGTATTTT	CASKGGLYTDTQYF
.	15	TRBV6-5	TRBJ1-5	.	TGTGCCAGCAGTTACGAGTGGGGAGGCAATCAGCCCCAGCATTTT	CASSYEWGGNQPQHF
few	11	TRBV6-1	TRBJ1-2	.	TGTGCCAGCTCCTGGAGTCTTGGCTACACCTTC	CASSWSLGYTF
.	13	TRBV5-1	TRBJ1-1	.	TGCGCCAGCAGCTGGCAGGGTAGCACTGAAGCTTTCTTT	CASSWQGSTEAFF
.	15	TRBV2	TRBJ1-1	.	TGTGCCAGCAGTGAATCTTTAATCGGGAACACTGAAGCTTTCTTT	CASSESLIGNTEAFF
once	15	TRBV10-3	TRBJ2-3	.	TGTGCCATCACCGAGACCGGACAGTTCACAGATACGCAGTATTTT	CAITETGQFTDTQYF
.	12	TRBV18	TRBJ2-1	.	TGTGCCAGCTCACCATTCAGCAATGAGCAGTTCTTC	CASSPFSNEQFF
few	18	TRBV7-2	TRBJ1-1	.	TGTGCCAGCAGCTTGATCGGCGGGTTTCCAGGGAAGAACACTGAAGCTTTCTTT	CASSLIGGFPGKNTEAFF
.	15	TRBV13	TRBJ2-7	TRBD2	TGTGCCAGCAGCTTAATTTCGACTAGCCCCTACGAGCAGTACTTC	CASSLISTSPYEQYF
.	15	TRBV9	TRBJ1-2	.	TGTGCCAGCAGCCCCGAGGACCTATCCGGGGGGGGCTACACCTTC	CASSPEDLSGGGYTF